This entry lists 9 T cell receptor beta chains sequenced from one sample in a study of shared T cell receptors in the human thymus. Assay used: immunoSEQ multiplex PCR; TCRdb lists only in-frame clones, some missing. The sample records hundreds of thousands of clones, about 89% being singletons. The sample also formed part of further work on human thymus T cells.

What was sequenced was thymocytes. These receptors all come from a boy under two years old with a congenital heart defect.

The rearrangement joins TRBV4-1 to TRBJ1-5, with D unclear. This CDR3 is 14 amino acids long. From germline, CDR1 is MGHRA and CDR2 YSYEKL. V was pared by 0 bases and J by 1 base, with 4 bases between. The CDR3 DNA sequence: TGCGCCAGCAGCCAAGACAGGAGCAATCAGCCCCAGCATTTT. Translating it yields CASSQDRSNQPQHF.

The chain recombines TRBV21-1 with TRBJ2-7; the DNA was not compared with TRBD2, the D call given in the table. TRBV21-1 is annotated as a pseudogene. CDR3 length: 16 residues. The CDR3 protein is CASSPPGLAVTYEQYF. CDR3 sequence (DNA): TGTGCCAGCAGCCCCCCGGGACTAGCGGTCACCTACGAGCAGTACTTC.

The chain couples TRBV27 to TRBJ1-2; possible D gene TRBD1, 5 bases. Germline CDR1 MNHEY, CDR2 SMNVEV (reference sequence). The CDR3 has 14 amino acids. Trimming took 6 bases from V and 4 from J, leaving 15 bases between them. CDR3: CASRTDSGAYGYTF. CDR3 bases: TGTGCCAGCAGGACTGACAGTGGCGCCTATGGCTACACCTTC.

This clone was observed once. The rearrangement joins TRBV14 to TRBJ2-7, with unresolved D. Trimming pared 3 bases from V and 3 bases from J, leaving 9 bases between. Looked up from germline, CDR1 is SGHDN and CDR2 is FVKESK. This CDR3 contains 13 residues. CDR3 nucleotides: TGTGCCAGCAGCCACGATAGCTACTACGAGCAGTACTTC. Translation: CASSHDSYYEQYF.

This chain uses TRBV6-1 with TRBJ1-1, with 9 bases lining up with TRBD1. Germline V lookup: CDR1 MNHNS, CDR2 SASEGT. The CDR3 is made up of 16 amino acids. Losses at the gene ends were 1 base for V and 3 bases for J; bases not matched to a gene: 6. This chain's CDR3 is CASSEGVRQGDTEAFF. CDR3 sequence (DNA): TGTGCCAGCAGTGAAGGAGTGAGACAGGGGGACACTGAAGCTTTCTTT.

This chain connects TRBV5-4 to TRBJ2-2; 9 bases align to TRBD2. Germline lookup yields CDR1 SGHNT and CDR2 YYREEE (reference sequence). The CDR3 contains 16 residues. Germline trimming cut 1 base from V and 8 bases from J; bases unmatched to any gene: 9. CDR3 bases: TGTGCCAGCAGCTTGTCGGATAGCGGGAGTATGGGGGAGCTGTTTTTT. It specifies CASSLSDSGSMGELFF.

This clone was observed once. This CDR3 reads CASSEEGGLPIQTNEKLFF. The CDR3 region has the DNA TGTGCCAGCAGTGAAGAGGGGGGACTACCTATTCAAACTAATGAAAAACTGTTTTTT. The chain has TRBV2 and TRBJ1-4; TRBD1 is a possible D gene (6 bases). This CDR3 contains 19 residues. Trimming cost V 1 base and J 1 base, with 19 bases left between them. Germline-derived CDR1 and CDR2 are SNHLY and FYNNEI.

The chain is built from TRBV19 and TRBJ2-7; 7 nucleotides agree with TRBD1. V lost 3 bases and J lost 5; bases outside the gene matches: 7. Looked up from germline, CDR1 is LNHDA and CDR2 is SQIVND (reference sequence). This CDR3 region has 14 residues. CDR3 amino acids: CASSIRQGTNEQYF. The DNA for the CDR3 is TGTGCCAGTAGTATCCGACAGGGAACCAACGAGCAGTACTTC.

Regarding this clone: The sample carries other DNA sequences with the same CDR3. V and J are TRBV27 and TRBJ1-1, with D possibly matching TRBD1 (6 bases). Germline V lookup: CDR1 MNHEY, CDR2 SMNVEV (reference sequence). This CDR3 comprises 13 residues. V lost 6 bases to trimming and J lost 5 bases, with 13 bases between them. DNA for the CDR3: TGTGCCAGCAGCCTACAGGGAAGGACTGAAGCTTTCTTT. Protein product: CASSLQGRTEAFF.